These 7 T cell receptor beta chains were sequenced from one sample in a study of shared clonotypes between healthy human individuals. The protocol was immunoSEQ multiplex PCR, while the TCRdb copy is restricted to in-frame clones and leaves out a portion. This sample has hundreds of thousands of clones; 95% to 98% occur once, and the top ten carry 0.3%. Naive CD8 cells lacked CD45RO and underwent positive selection for CCR7, leaving out terminally differentiated effector memory CD45RA+ cells. The source material was naive CD8+ T cells sorted from blood. Every receptor here comes from a young man in good health.

The rearrangement joins TRBV11-2 to TRBJ2-7; a possible D gene is TRBD2 (5 bases). This CDR3 contains 13 residues. Germline-derived CDR1 and CDR2 are SGHAT and FQNNGV. Trimming took 3 bases from V and 5 from J, leaving 11 bases between them. The CDR3 bases are TGTGCCAGCAGCTTCTTCGCCGGGGACGAGCAGTACTTC. It encodes CASSFFAGDEQYF.

The chain uses TRBV6-1 and TRBJ2-7; TRBD2 aligns across 10 bases. V trimming: 7 bases; J trimming: 2 bases; junction bases outside the gene matches: 5. CDR1 is MNHNS, CDR2 SASEGT, per germline. The CDR3 sequence is 14 residues long. CDR3 protein: CASTQAGGPYEQYF. CDR3 coding DNA: TGTGCCAGCACTCAAGCGGGAGGGCCCTACGAGCAGTACTTC.

The J gene is TRBJ1-2, the V gene TRBV28, with a possible D match to TRBD1 (5 bases). The CDR3 contains 15 residues. V lost 7 bases, J lost 4 bases, and 19 bases lay in between. The germline V gene has CDR1 MDHEN and CDR2 SYDVKM. CDR3 in amino acids: CASTFGGGEGYGYTF. As DNA, the CDR3 is TGTGCCAGCACCTTCGGAGGAGGGGAAGGCTATGGCTACACCTTC.

The rearrangement links TRBV15 to TRBJ2-1; D unresolved. Deletions cut 5 bases from V and 0 bases from J, with 11 bases between. In germline, CDR1 is LNHNV, CDR2 YYDKDF (reference sequence). The CDR3 is 15 amino acids. The CDR3 is CATSQELSSYNEQFF. The CDR3 nucleotides read TGTGCCACCAGCCAGGAGCTGAGCTCCTACAATGAGCAGTTCTTC.

The chain joins TRBV5-5 to TRBJ2-7; no reliable D call. Between the trimmed V and J ends, which lost 0 bases and 5 bases, there was a span of 9 bases. The CDR3 contains 13 residues. Germline CDR1 and CDR2: SGHKS and YYEKEE (reference sequence). As DNA, the CDR3 is TGTGCCAGCAGCTTGGGGTCGATCAACGAGCAGTACTTC. It specifies CASSLGSINEQYF.

This clone has only one observation. The chain has TRBV29-1 and TRBJ2-1; 7 nucleotides align to TRBD2. V shed 5 bases, J shed 0 bases, and the junction held 1 base outside the gene matches. The CDR3 is made up of 13 amino acids. Germline loops: CDR1 SQVTM, CDR2 ANQGSEA. The CDR3 coding sequence is TGCAGCGTTTGGGACTACTCCTACAATGAGCAGTTCTTC. Its translation is CSVWDYSYNEQFF.

CDR3 sequence reads: CASSPAGLAPTGELFF. In DNA form, the CDR3 reads TGTGCCAGCAGCCCAGCAGGACTAGCACCGACCGGGGAGCTGTTTTTT. The chain employs TRBV9 and TRBJ2-2; 8 bases are a match to TRBD2. After removal of 4 bases from V and 5 bases from J, the junction contained 10 bases not matched to a gene. The CDR3 has 16 residues. Germline assignment: CDR1 SGDLS and CDR2 YYNGEE. Drawing the rest from reference TRBV9 and TRBJ2-2, the complete variable domain is DSGVTQTPKHLITATGQRVTLRCSPRSGDLSVYWYQQSLDQGLQFLIQYYNGEERAKGNILERFSAQQFPDLHSELNLSSLELGDSALYFCASSPAGLAPTGELFFGEGSRLTVL.